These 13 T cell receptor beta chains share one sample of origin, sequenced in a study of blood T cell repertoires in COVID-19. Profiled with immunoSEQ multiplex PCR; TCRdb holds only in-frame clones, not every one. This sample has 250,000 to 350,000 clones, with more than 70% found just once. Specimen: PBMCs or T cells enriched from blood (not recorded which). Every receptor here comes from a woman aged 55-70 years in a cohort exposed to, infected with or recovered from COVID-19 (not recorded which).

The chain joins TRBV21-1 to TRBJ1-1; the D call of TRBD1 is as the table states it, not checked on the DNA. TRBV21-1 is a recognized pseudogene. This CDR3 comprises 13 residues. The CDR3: CASRGQGCTEAFF. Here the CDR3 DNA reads TGTGCCAGCAGAGGACAGGGTTGCACTGAAGCTTTCTTT.

The CDR3: CASSRKGEGNQPQHF. The CDR3 region has the DNA TGTGCCAGTAGTAGGAAGGGAGAGGGCAATCAGCCCCAGCATTTT. This sequence joins TRBV19 and TRBJ1-5; no clear D. The CDR3 contains 15 residues. Germline V CDR1 and CDR2: LNHDA, SQIVND (reference sequence). Trimming left V 4 bases short and J 2 bases short, with 12 bases between.

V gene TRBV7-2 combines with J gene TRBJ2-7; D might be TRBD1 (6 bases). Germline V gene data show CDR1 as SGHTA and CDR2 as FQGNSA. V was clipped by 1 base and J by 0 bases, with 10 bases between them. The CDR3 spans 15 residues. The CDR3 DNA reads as TGTGCCAGCAGCTTAGAGGGGGTCTCCTCCTACGAGCAGTACTTC. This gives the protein CASSLEGVSSYEQYF.

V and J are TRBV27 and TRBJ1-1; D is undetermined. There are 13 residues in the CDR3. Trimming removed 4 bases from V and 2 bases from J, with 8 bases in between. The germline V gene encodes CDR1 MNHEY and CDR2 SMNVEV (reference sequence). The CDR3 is CASSSRENTEAFF. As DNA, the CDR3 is TGTGCCAGCAGTTCCCGCGAAAACACTGAAGCTTTCTTT.

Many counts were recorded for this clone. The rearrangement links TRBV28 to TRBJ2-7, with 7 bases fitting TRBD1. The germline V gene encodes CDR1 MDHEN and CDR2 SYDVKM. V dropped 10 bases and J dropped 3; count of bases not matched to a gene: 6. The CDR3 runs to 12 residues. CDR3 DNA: TGTGCCACAACGGGACAGTACTACGAGCAGTACTTC. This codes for CATTGQYYEQYF.

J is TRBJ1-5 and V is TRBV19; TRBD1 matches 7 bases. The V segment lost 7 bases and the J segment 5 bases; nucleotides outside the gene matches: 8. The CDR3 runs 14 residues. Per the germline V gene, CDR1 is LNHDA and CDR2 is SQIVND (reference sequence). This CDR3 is CASNLGQADQPQHF. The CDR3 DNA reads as TGTGCCAGTAATCTAGGACAGGCAGATCAGCCCCAGCATTTT.

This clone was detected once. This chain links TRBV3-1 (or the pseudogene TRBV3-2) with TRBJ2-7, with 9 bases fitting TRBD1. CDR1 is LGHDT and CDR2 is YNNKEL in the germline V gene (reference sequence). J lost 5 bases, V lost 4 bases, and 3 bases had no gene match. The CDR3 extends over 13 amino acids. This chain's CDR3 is CASSRDREHEQYF. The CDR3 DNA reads TGTGCCAGCAGCCGGGACAGGGAGCACGAGCAGTACTTC.

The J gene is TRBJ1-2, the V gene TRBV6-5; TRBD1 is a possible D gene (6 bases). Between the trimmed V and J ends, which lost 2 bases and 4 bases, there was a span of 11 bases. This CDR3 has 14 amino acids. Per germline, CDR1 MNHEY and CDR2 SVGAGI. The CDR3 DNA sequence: TGTGCCAGCAGTTACGGCCCAGGGGCCTATGGCTACACCTTC. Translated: CASSYGPGAYGYTF.

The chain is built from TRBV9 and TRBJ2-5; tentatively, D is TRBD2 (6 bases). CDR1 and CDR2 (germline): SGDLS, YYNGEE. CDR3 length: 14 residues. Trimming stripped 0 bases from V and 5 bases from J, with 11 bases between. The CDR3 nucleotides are TGTGCCAGCAGCGTAGGGAGCGCGGGGGAGACCCAGTACTTC. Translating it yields CASSVGSAGETQYF.

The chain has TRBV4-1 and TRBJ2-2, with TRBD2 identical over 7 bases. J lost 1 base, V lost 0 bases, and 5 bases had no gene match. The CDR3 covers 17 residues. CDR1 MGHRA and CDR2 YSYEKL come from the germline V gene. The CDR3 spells CASSQEIGRVNTGELFF. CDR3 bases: TGCGCCAGCAGCCAAGAGATAGGGAGGGTGAACACCGGGGAGCTGTTTTTT.

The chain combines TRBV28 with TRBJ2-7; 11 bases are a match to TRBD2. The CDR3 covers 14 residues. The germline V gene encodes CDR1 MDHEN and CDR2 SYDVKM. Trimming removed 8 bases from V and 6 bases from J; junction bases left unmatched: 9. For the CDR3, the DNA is TGTGCCAGCCGGAGGGGCCTAGCGGGAGGCGAGCAGTACTTC. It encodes CASRRGLAGGEQYF.

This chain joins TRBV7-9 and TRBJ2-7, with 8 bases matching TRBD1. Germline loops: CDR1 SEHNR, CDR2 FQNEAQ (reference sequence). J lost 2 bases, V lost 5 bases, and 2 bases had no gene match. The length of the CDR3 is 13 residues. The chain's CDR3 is CASSPQGAYEQYF. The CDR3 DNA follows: TGTGCCAGCAGCCCACAGGGGGCCTACGAGCAGTACTTC.

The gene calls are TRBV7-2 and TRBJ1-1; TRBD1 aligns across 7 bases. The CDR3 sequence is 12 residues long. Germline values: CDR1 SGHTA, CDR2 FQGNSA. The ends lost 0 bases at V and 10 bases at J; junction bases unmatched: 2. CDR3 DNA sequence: TGTGCCAGCAGCTTAGCCCACAGGGGAGCTTTCTTT. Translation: CASSLAHRGAFF.